This T cell receptor beta chain was captured in a study of blood T cell repertoires in COVID-19. Original methodology: Reference gene primer amplification in the assay estimated nucleated cell counts. Sequencing was performed with immunoSEQ multiplex PCR; in TCRdb, only in-frame clones are kept and a portion is missing. The D gene and trimming were derived from the DNA, and the V and J assignments and clone size from that table. Of about 61,000 clones listed, 88% are singletons. V lost 0 bases, J lost 5 bases, and 5 bases lay in between. The CDR3 consists of 13 residues. The germline V gene has CDR1 MRHNA and CDR2 SNTAGT.

V usage is TRBV6-4 and J usage is TRBJ2-1, with D perhaps TRBD1 (5 bases). This receptor was identified in a woman in her forties or fifties with active or convalescent COVID-19. Sequenced input: peripheral blood. CDR3 sequence reads: CASSDSDNNEQFF. CDR3 nucleotides: TGTGCCAGCAGTGACTCGGACAACAATGAGCAGTTCTTC.